This TCR beta chain originates from a study of blood T cell repertoires in COVID-19. At the level of the study: Both acute and convalescent COVID-19 samples were obtained from the United States, Italy and Spain.

CDR3 length equals 15 residues. Trimming at V came to 4 bases and at J to 5 bases, leaving 7 bases not matched to a gene. Per the germline V gene, CDR1 is MNHEY and CDR2 is SVGAGI. Here immunoSEQ multiplex PCR was the method, and the copy in TCRdb shows in-frame clones only, minus some. The sample yields about 120,000 clones, over 75% seen once. Source material: peripheral blood. The chain employs TRBV6-5 and TRBJ1-2; 10 bases fit TRBD1. The clonotype was recovered from a man between 60 and 75 years old with acute or convalescent COVID-19. The CDR3 nucleotides read TGTGCCAGCAGTTCCCGGACAGGGGGTGTTTATGGCTACACCTTC. It codes for CASSSRTGGVYGYTF.